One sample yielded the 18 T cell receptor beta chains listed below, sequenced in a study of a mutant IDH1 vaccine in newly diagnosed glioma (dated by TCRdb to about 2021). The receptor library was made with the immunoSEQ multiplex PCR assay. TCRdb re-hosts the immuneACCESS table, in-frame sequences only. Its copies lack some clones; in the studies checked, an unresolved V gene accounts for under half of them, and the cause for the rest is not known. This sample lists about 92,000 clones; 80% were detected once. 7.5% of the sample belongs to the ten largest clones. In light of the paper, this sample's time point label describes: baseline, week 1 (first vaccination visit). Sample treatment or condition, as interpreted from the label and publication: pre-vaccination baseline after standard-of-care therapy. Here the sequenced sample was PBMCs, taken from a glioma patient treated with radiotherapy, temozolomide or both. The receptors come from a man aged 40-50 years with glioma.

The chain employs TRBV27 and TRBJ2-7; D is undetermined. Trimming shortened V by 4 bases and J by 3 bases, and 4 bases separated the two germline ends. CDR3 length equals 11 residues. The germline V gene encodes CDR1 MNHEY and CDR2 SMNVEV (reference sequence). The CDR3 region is CASSSYYEQYF. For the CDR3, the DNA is TGTGCCAGCAGTTCATACTACGAGCAGTACTTC.

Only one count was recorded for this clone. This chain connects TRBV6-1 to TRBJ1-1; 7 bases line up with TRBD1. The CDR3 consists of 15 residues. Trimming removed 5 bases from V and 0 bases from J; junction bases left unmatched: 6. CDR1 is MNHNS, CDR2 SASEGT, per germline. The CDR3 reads CASSPGDRMNTEAFF. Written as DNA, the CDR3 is TGTGCCAGCAGTCCAGGGGACAGAATGAACACTGAAGCTTTCTTT.

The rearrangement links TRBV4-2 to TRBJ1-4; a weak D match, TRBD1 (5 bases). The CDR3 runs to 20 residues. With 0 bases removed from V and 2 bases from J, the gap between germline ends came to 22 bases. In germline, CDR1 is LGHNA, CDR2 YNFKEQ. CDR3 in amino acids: CASSQDSPRRGIGTNEKLFF. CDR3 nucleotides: TGTGCCAGCAGCCAAGATAGTCCGCGTCGGGGGATAGGGACTAATGAAAAACTGTTTTTT.

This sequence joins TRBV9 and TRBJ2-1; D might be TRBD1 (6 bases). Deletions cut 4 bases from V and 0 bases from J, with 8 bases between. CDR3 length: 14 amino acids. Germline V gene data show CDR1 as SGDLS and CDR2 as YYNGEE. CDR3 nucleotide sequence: TGTGCCAGCAGCTCGGACAGCTCCTACAATGAGCAGTTCTTC. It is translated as CASSSDSSYNEQFF. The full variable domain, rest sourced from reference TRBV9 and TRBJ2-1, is DSGVTQTPKHLITATGQRVTLRCSPRSGDLSVYWYQQSLDQGLQFLIQYYNGEERAKGNILERFSAQQFPDLHSELNLSSLELGDSALYFCASSSDSSYNEQFFGPGTRLTVL.

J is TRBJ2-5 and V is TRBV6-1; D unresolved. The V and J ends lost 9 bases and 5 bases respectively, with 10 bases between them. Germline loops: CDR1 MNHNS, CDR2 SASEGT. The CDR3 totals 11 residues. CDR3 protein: CASMLGETQYF. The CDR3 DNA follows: TGTGCCAGTATGTTAGGGGAGACCCAGTACTTC.

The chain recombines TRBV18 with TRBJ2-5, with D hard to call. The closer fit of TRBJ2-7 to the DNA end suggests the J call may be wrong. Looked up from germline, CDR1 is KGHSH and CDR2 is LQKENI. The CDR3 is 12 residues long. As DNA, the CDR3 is TGTGCCAGCTCAGCGAGCTCCTACGAGCAGTACTTC. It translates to CASSASSYEQYF.

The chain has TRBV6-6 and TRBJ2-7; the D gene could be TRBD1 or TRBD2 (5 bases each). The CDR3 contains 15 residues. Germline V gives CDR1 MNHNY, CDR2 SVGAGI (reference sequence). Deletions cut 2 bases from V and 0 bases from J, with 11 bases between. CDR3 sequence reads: CASSYGTNPSYEQYF. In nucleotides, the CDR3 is TGTGCCAGCAGTTACGGGACGAACCCCTCCTACGAGCAGTACTTC.

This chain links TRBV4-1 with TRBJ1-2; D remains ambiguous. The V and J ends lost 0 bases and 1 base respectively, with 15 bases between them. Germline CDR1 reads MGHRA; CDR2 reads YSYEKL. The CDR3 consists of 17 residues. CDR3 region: CASSQDIYEAGNYGYTF. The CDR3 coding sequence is TGCGCCAGCAGCCAAGATATTTACGAGGCGGGTAACTATGGCTACACCTTC.

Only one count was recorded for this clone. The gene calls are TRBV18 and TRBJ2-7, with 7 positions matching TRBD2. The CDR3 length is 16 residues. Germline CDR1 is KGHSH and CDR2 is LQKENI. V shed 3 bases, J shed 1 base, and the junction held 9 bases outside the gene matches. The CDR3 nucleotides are TGTGCCAGCTCACCTCCGACTAGCCGGGGGTCCTACGAGCAGTACTTC. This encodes CASSPPTSRGSYEQYF.

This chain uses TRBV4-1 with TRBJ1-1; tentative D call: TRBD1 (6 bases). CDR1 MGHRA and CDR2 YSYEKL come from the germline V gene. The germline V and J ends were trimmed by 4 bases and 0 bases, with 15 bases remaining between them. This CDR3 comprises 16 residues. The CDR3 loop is CASSPRQGQMNTEAFF. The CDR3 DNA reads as TGCGCCAGCAGCCCACGCCAGGGACAAATGAACACTGAAGCTTTCTTT.

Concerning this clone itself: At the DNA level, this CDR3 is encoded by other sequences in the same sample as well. The CDR3: CASSLAGGLDTQYF. The CDR3 DNA follows: TGTGCCAGCAGCTTAGCAGGGGGATTAGATACGCAGTATTTT. The V and J genes are TRBV7-3 and TRBJ2-3; 7 nucleotides line up with TRBD1. After removal of 2 bases from V and 5 bases from J, the junction contained 4 bases not matched to a gene. Germline V lookup: CDR1 SGHTA, CDR2 FQGTGA. The CDR3 consists of 14 residues. The full variable domain, rest sourced from reference TRBV7-3 and TRBJ2-3, is GAGVSQTPSNKVTEKGKYVELRCDPISGHTALYWYRQSLGQGPEFLIYFQGTGAADDSGLPNDRFFAVRPEGSVSTLKIQRTERGDSAVYLCASSLAGGLDTQYFGPGTRLTVL.

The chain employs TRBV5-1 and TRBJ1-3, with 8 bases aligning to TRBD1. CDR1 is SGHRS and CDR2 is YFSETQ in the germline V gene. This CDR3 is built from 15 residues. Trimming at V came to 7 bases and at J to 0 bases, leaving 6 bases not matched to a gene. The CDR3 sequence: CASSGTGVSGNTIYF. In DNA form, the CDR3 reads TGCGCCAGCTCCGGGACAGGAGTCTCTGGAAACACCATATATTTT.

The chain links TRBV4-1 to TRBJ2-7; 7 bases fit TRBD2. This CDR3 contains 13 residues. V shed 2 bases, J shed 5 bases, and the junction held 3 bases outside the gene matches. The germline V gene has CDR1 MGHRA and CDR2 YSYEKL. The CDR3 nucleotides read TGCGCCAGCAGCCAAACGCGGGGGAACGAGCAGTACTTC. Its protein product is CASSQTRGNEQYF.

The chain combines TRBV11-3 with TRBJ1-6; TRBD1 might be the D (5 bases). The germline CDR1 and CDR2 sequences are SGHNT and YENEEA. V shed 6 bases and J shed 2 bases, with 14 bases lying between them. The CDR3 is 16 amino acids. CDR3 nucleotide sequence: TGTGCCAGCAGATCCCCCAGGGACGCCTATAATTCACCCCTCCACTTT. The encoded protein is CASRSPRDAYNSPLHF.

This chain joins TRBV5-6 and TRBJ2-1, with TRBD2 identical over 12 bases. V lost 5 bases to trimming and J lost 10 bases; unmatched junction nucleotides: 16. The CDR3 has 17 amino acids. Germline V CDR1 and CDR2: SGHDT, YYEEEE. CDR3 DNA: TGTGCCAGCAGGACAGGGGCCACCGGGACTAGCGGGCTCGAGCAGTTCTTC. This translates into CASRTGATGTSGLEQFF.

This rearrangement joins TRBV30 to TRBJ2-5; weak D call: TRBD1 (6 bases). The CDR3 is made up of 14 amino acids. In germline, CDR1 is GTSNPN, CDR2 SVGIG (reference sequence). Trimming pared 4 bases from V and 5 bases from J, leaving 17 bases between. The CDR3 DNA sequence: TGTGCCTGGATTCCCCCCGGACAGTACGAGACCCAGTACTTC. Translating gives CAWIPPGQYETQYF.

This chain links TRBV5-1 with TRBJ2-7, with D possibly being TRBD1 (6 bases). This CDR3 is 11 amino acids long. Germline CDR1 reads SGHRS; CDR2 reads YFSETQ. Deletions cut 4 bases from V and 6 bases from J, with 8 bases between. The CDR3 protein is CASSKDSEQYF. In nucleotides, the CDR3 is TGCGCCAGCAGCAAGGACAGCGAGCAGTACTTC.

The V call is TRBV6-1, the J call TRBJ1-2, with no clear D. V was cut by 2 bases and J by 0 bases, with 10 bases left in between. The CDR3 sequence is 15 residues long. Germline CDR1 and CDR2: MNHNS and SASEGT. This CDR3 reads CASSESPRSNYGYTF. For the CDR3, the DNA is TGTGCCAGCAGTGAATCCCCACGCTCTAACTATGGCTACACCTTC.